One and the same sample provided the 18 T cell receptor beta chains below, sequenced in a study of blood T cell repertoires in COVID-19. TCRdb's copy holds only in-frame clones and misses some; the assay was immunoSEQ multiplex PCR. The data hold approximately 380,000 clones, with 85% observed a single time. Sequencing was carried out using peripheral blood. These receptors came from a woman aged 18-35 years with acute or convalescent COVID-19.

This clone was found once. The chain recombines TRBV10-1 with TRBJ2-3, with 7 nucleotides matching TRBD2. The CDR3 runs 14 residues. Unmatched junction bases numbered 4, after V lost 4 bases and J lost 3 bases. The germline CDR1 and CDR2 sequences are WNHNN and SYGVQD (reference sequence). DNA for the CDR3: TGCGCCAGCAGTGGATTGCGGGGGACAGATACGCAGTATTTT. Amino acid sequence: CASSGLRGTDTQYF.

The chain couples TRBV5-1 to TRBJ1-2, with a weak D call TRBD1 (5 bases). The CDR3 is 17 amino acids. With 2 bases removed from V and 0 bases from J, the gap between germline ends came to 17 bases. Germline CDR1 SGHRS, CDR2 YFSETQ. The CDR3 bases are TGCGCCAGCAGCTTAAGACCGGACACTACTACTAACTATGGCTACACCTTC. Its protein product is CASSLRPDTTTNYGYTF.

This clone occurred many times. Distinct nucleotide sequences in the sample also encode this CDR3. The chain uses TRBV5-5 and TRBJ2-5, with D tentatively TRBD2 (6 bases). This CDR3 spans 12 amino acids. Germline V lookup: CDR1 SGHKS, CDR2 YYEKEE (reference sequence). V shed 2 bases and J shed 5 bases, with 7 bases lying between them. CDR3 sequence: CASSFGGETQYF. CDR3 nucleotides: TGTGCCAGCAGCTTTGGGGGGGAGACCCAGTACTTC.

This rearrangement joins TRBV25-1 to TRBJ2-1; TRBD1 aligns across 7 bases. Trimming at V came to 3 bases and at J to 8 bases, leaving 7 bases not matched to a gene. The germline V gene encodes CDR1 MGHDK and CDR2 SYGVNS. The CDR3 is made up of 14 amino acids. CDR3: CASSDRYRGHEQFF. The CDR3 coding sequence is TGTGCCAGCAGTGATCGTTACAGGGGCCATGAGCAGTTCTTC. The full variable domain, rest sourced from reference TRBV25-1 and TRBJ2-1, is EADIYQTPRYLVIGTGKKITLECSQTMGHDKMYWYQQDPGMELHLIHYSYGVNSTEKGDLSSESTVSRIRTEHFPLTLESARPSHTSQYLCASSDRYRGHEQFFGPGTRLTVL.

This rearrangement joins TRBV7-8 to TRBJ2-1, with D tentatively TRBD2 (5 bases). The CDR3 consists of 14 residues. The V end lost 8 bases, the J end lost 10 bases, and 21 bases lay between the germline ends. Germline CDR1 reads SGHVS; CDR2 reads FQNEAQ. CDR3 DNA: TGTGCCAGCTCTCCTTCGCGACCCTCGGGGGAGCAGTTCTTC. This encodes CASSPSRPSGEQFF.

This clone has a single count. The chain links TRBV2 to TRBJ1-3, with unresolved D. Trimming removed 2 bases from V and 0 bases from J, with 8 bases in between. The CDR3 spans 15 residues. CDR1 and CDR2 from the germline V gene are SNHLY and FYNNEI. Here the CDR3 reads CASSELAISGNTIYF. CDR3 coding DNA: TGTGCCAGCAGTGAACTCGCTATCTCTGGAAACACCATATATTTT.

The chain joins TRBV2 to TRBJ2-5, with a weak D call TRBD2 (5 bases). Trimming shortened V by 2 bases and J by 9 bases, and 19 bases separated the two germline ends. Per the germline V gene, CDR1 is SNHLY and CDR2 is FYNNEI. This CDR3 contains 15 residues. Here the CDR3 DNA reads TGTGCCAGCAGTGAAATCAGAGGGCCTGAGATTCCCCAGTACTTC. Translating it yields CASSEIRGPEIPQYF. Full variable domain (outside the CDR3, taken from reference TRBV2 and TRBJ2-5): EPEVTQTPSHQVTQMGQEVILRCVPISNHLYFYWYRQILGQKVEFLVSFYNNEISEKSEIFDDQFSVERPDGSNFTLKIRSTKLEDSAMYFCASSEIRGPEIPQYFGPGTRLLVL.

This clone was seen only once. The rearrangement links TRBV19 to TRBJ2-7, with a weak D call TRBD2 (7 bases). CDR1 is LNHDA and CDR2 is SQIVND in the germline V gene (reference sequence). This CDR3 comprises 15 residues. V was pared by 0 bases and J by 6 bases, with 15 bases between. For the CDR3, the DNA is TGTGCCAGTAGTATAGATCGTGGCGGGGGCCTCGAGCAGTACTTC. Translation gives CASSIDRGGGLEQYF.

The chain couples TRBV9 to TRBJ2-7; TRBD1 might be the D (6 bases). Germline V lookup: CDR1 SGDLS, CDR2 YYNGEE. The CDR3 totals 14 residues. Trimming pared 6 bases from V and 2 bases from J, leaving 15 bases between. The CDR3 reads CASTPRDKAYEQYF. The CDR3 DNA reads TGTGCCAGCACACCTCGGGACAAAGCCTACGAGCAGTACTTC.

The chain links TRBV7-2 to TRBJ2-3; TRBD2 matches 7 bases. This CDR3 is built from 16 residues. The V gene's germline CDR1 is SGHTA and CDR2 FQGNSA. Trimming cost V 0 bases and J 3 bases; bases outside gene matches: 6. CDR3 residues: CASSLAGERGTDTQYF. The CDR3 region has the DNA TGTGCCAGCAGCTTAGCGGGTGAGCGGGGAACAGATACGCAGTATTTT.

The rearrangement uses TRBV2 and TRBJ2-5; 7 nucleotides agree with TRBD2. From germline, CDR1 is SNHLY and CDR2 FYNNEI. Losses at the gene ends were 1 base for V and 5 bases for J; bases not matched to a gene: 10. The CDR3 length is 16 residues. The CDR3 region has the DNA TGTGCCAGCAGTGAAGGTGTGGGAGGGCTGCGGGAGACCCAGTACTTC. It codes for CASSEGVGGLRETQYF.

This clone has a single count. The chain joins TRBV7-3 to TRBJ2-1, with D possibly matching TRBD1 (6 bases). The CDR3 has 14 residues. Germline CDR1 is SGHTA and CDR2 is FQGTGA. V dropped 8 bases and J dropped 4 bases, with 15 bases sitting between them. The CDR3 sequence: CASAPGGDYNEQFF. The CDR3 nucleotides are TGTGCCAGCGCCCCTGGGGGCGATTACAATGAGCAGTTCTTC.

J is TRBJ2-2 and V is TRBV19; possible D gene TRBD2, 7 bases. Trimming removed 7 bases from V and 5 bases from J, with 8 bases in between. The CDR3 extends over 12 amino acids. The V gene's germline CDR1 is LNHDA and CDR2 SQIVND (reference sequence). CDR3 amino acids: CASKGGTGELFF. DNA of the CDR3: TGTGCCAGTAAGGGGGGGACCGGGGAGCTGTTTTTT.

V and J are TRBV9 and TRBJ1-5; the match to TRBD1 covers 8 bases. Trimming removed 3 bases from V and 8 bases from J; junction bases left unmatched: 7. Per germline, CDR1 SGDLS and CDR2 YYNGEE. This CDR3 contains 14 residues. DNA of the CDR3: TGTGCCAGCAGCGCCCAGGGGGCGGGGGAGCCCCAGCATTTT. Its translation: CASSAQGAGEPQHF. The entire variable domain, with the rest obtained from reference TRBV9 and TRBJ1-5, is as follows: DSGVTQTPKHLITATGQRVTLRCSPRSGDLSVYWYQQSLDQGLQFLIQYYNGEERAKGNILERFSAQQFPDLHSELNLSSLELGDSALYFCASSAQGAGEPQHFGDGTRLSIL.

This chain connects TRBV5-1 to TRBJ2-7, with 7 bases fitting TRBD2. The ends lost 1 base at V and 6 bases at J; junction bases unmatched: 10. The CDR3 is made up of 15 amino acids. In germline, CDR1 is SGHRS, CDR2 YFSETQ. The CDR3 loop is CASSLSGGGFVEQYF. CDR3 in DNA: TGCGCCAGCAGCTTGAGTGGCGGGGGTTTTGTCGAGCAGTACTTC.

This clone came up once. The chain recombines TRBV20-1 with TRBJ2-5, with 9 bases identical to TRBD1. The CDR3 loop spans 11 amino acids. From germline, CDR1 is DFQATT and CDR2 SNEGSKA (reference sequence). The CDR3 loop reads CSTGGEETQYF. The CDR3, as DNA: TGCAGCACAGGGGGCGAGGAGACCCAGTACTTC.

The chain joins TRBV7-8 to TRBJ2-2; D is possibly TRBD2 (5 bases). CDR3 length equals 13 residues. From germline, CDR1 is SGHVS and CDR2 FQNEAQ. Deletions cut 10 bases from V and 4 bases from J, with 13 bases between. In DNA form, the CDR3 reads TGTGCCACTGAGAGGGCTCCCACCGGGGAGCTGTTTTTT. Translating gives CATERAPTGELFF. The full variable domain, rest sourced from reference TRBV7-8 and TRBJ2-2, is GAGVSQSPRYKVAKRGQDVALRCDPISGHVSLFWYQQALGQGPEFLTYFQNEAQLDKSGLPSDRFFAERPEGSVSTLKIQRTQQEDSAVYLCATERAPTGELFFGEGSRLTVL.

The rearrangement uses TRBV15 and TRBJ1-1, with 10 bases that match TRBD1. V lost 2 bases and J lost 1; bases outside the gene matches: 7. Germline V CDR1 and CDR2: LNHNV, YYDKDF (reference sequence). The CDR3 has 17 amino acids. The CDR3 DNA sequence: TGTGCCACCAGCAGATATGGGGGGACAGGGGAGAACACTGAAGCTTTCTTT. This encodes CATSRYGGTGENTEAFF.